The clone carrying this TCR beta chain was found a few times. Its antigen is as yet unknown. This entry comes from a study of T-cell reconstitution after alpha-beta-depleted transplantation in children. Study results and limitations: T-cell counts and diversity were attributed mostly to newly produced T cells one year after transplant.

The CDR3 is 13 residues long. Deletions cut 6 bases from V and 2 bases from J, with 14 bases between. The germline CDR1 and CDR2 sequences are DFQATT and SNEGSKA (reference sequence). Preparation of the TCRbeta library was carried out with unique molecular identifiers. Using its own MiXCR run on the PCR reads, TCRdb lists one record per CDR3 protein. The repertoire holds approximately 300,000 distinct CDR3 sequences, nearly 8% seen once, with 8.5% to 9.5% in the top ten. The J gene is TRBJ2-7, the V gene TRBV20-1; D perhaps matches TRBD1 (5 bases). The TCR originated in a female patient aged 2-9 years who had a stem cell transplant for Fanconi anemia, so the T cells may come from the graft donor. This material consisted of peripheral blood, taken 360 days after TCRalphabeta/CD19-depleted stem cell transplant. The CDR3 coding sequence is TGCAGTGCCACAGGCGGCGGTACCTACGAGCAGTACTTC. Protein: CSATGGGTYEQYF.